Presented here are 31 T cell receptor beta chains from one specimen sequenced in a study of T cells in localized non-small cell lung cancer (dated by TCRdb to 2020 to 2022). The library was built by means of the immunoSEQ multiplex PCR assay. TCRdb's version of the immuneACCESS table is confined to in-frame rearrangements and falls short of the full clone set. An unresolved V gene accounts for under half of the shortfall where checked; the remainder is of unknown origin. Present in this sample are some 38,000 clones, about nine tenths of which were seen just once. The ten largest clones capture about 6% of the sample. The sample was peripheral blood mononuclear cells, taken before any cancer treatment. The origin of the receptors is a male donor at least 60 years old with stage II lung adenocarcinoma.

The sample holds one count of this clone. The chain uses TRBV2 and TRBJ1-1; the match to TRBD1 covers 8 bases. Unmatched junction bases numbered 7, after V lost 6 bases and J lost 4 bases. Per the germline V gene, CDR1 is SNHLY and CDR2 is FYNNEI. The CDR3 loop spans 14 amino acids. This CDR3 reads CASRNQGAATEAFF. The CDR3 nucleotides are TGTGCCAGCAGAAACCAGGGGGCAGCCACTGAAGCTTTCTTT.

This clone was observed once. The J gene is TRBJ2-7, the V gene TRBV12-5, with unresolved D. CDR1 is LGHNT and CDR2 is FRNRAP in the germline V gene. V lost 8 bases and J lost 0, with 11 bases in between. There are 13 residues in the CDR3. The CDR3 is CASSLSPSYEQYF. Here the CDR3 DNA reads TGTGCTAGTTCCCTCAGCCCCTCCTACGAGCAGTACTTC.

V gene TRBV29-1 combines with J gene TRBJ2-5; D gene unclear. The ends were cut back, 3 bases at V and 5 bases at J, with 13 bases in the middle. CDR3 size: 13 residues. CDR1 SQVTM and CDR2 ANQGSEA come from the germline V gene. The CDR3 here is CSVDELMGETQYF. Here the CDR3 DNA reads TGCAGCGTTGATGAGTTGATGGGGGAGACCCAGTACTTC.

The chain joins TRBV9 to TRBJ2-1; 9 bases align to TRBD2. Germline-derived CDR1 and CDR2 are SGDLS and YYNGEE. The V segment lost 1 base and the J segment 4 bases; nucleotides outside the gene matches: 6. The length of the CDR3 is 16 residues. The CDR3 nucleotides are TGTGCCAGCAGCGTAAACCCAAGCGGGAGGTACAATGAGCAGTTCTTC. It yields the protein CASSVNPSGRYNEQFF.

The rearrangement joins TRBV28 to TRBJ2-7, with TRBD1 as a possible D gene (6 bases). This CDR3 is 14 amino acids long. The germline CDR1 and CDR2 sequences are MDHEN and SYDVKM. The V end lost 7 bases, the J end lost 3 bases, and 16 bases lay between the germline ends. CDR3 sequence reads: CASKRQRGFYEQYF. CDR3 coding DNA: TGTGCCAGCAAAAGACAGAGGGGGTTCTACGAGCAGTACTTC. Complete variable domain (other parts from reference TRBV28 and TRBJ2-7): DVKVTQSSRYLVKRTGEKVFLECVQDMDHENMFWYRQDPGLGLRLIYFSYDVKMKEKGDIPEGYSVSREKKERFSLILESASTNQTSMYLCASKRQRGFYEQYFGPGTRLTVT.

The J gene is TRBJ1-3, the V gene TRBV6-1; the D is unclear. The length of the CDR3 is 15 residues. The germline CDR1 and CDR2 sequences are MNHNS and SASEGT. Deletions cut 2 bases from V and 4 bases from J, with 12 bases between. The CDR3 loop reads CASSESSTRGNTIYF. CDR3 nucleotides: TGTGCCAGCAGTGAATCGTCAACGCGGGGAAACACCATATATTTT.

The chain uses TRBV18 and TRBJ1-3; D possibly corresponds to TRBD1 (6 bases). CDR3 size: 15 residues. Germline values: CDR1 KGHSH, CDR2 LQKENI. Trimming removed 2 bases at V and 2 bases at J, with 10 bases between. CDR3 amino acids: CASSPLKGAGNTIYF. CDR3 sequence (DNA): TGTGCCAGCTCACCATTGAAGGGGGCTGGAAACACCATATATTTT. Supplemented by reference TRBV18 and TRBJ1-3, the full variable domain reads NAGVMQNPRHLVRRRGQEARLRCSPMKGHSHVYWYRQLPEEGLKFMVYLQKENIIDESGMPKERFSAEFPKEGPSILRIQQVVRGDSAAYFCASSPLKGAGNTIYFGEGSWLTVV.

The rearrangement links TRBV15 to TRBJ2-2; TRBD1 aligns across 11 bases. The CDR3 totals 15 residues. V trimming: 5 bases; J trimming: 9 bases; junction bases outside the gene matches: 8. From germline, CDR1 is LNHNV and CDR2 YYDKDF (reference sequence). The CDR3 nucleotides are TGTGCCACCAGCCGGGACAGGGGGTTTCCTAGGGAGCTGTTTTTT. It specifies CATSRDRGFPRELFF.

The count of this clone is one. The chain couples TRBV7-8 to TRBJ2-5, with 11 nucleotides matching TRBD2. V lost 6 bases and J lost 4; bases outside the gene matches: 10. The CDR3 contains 16 residues. Germline V lookup: CDR1 SGHVS, CDR2 FQNEAQ. CDR3 sequence reads: CASRVGLAGGRETQYF. Here the CDR3 DNA reads TGTGCCAGCAGAGTGGGGCTAGCGGGAGGTCGAGAGACCCAGTACTTC. Combining the CDR3 with reference TRBV7-8 and TRBJ2-5 gives the whole variable domain GAGVSQSPRYKVAKRGQDVALRCDPISGHVSLFWYQQALGQGPEFLTYFQNEAQLDKSGLPSDRFFAERPEGSVSTLKIQRTQQEDSAVYLCASRVGLAGGRETQYFGPGTRLLVL.

The chain carries TRBV7-3 and TRBJ2-3; TRBD1 is a possible D gene (6 bases). Germline V gene lookup returns CDR1 SGHTA and CDR2 FQGTGA. V dropped 5 bases and J dropped 5 bases, with 14 bases sitting between them. This CDR3 has 14 residues. CDR3 coding DNA: TGTGCCAGCAGCCCCGGACAGCCGAAAGATACGCAGTATTTT. Translation: CASSPGQPKDTQYF.

This chain links TRBV7-8 with TRBJ1-1; the D is unclear. Germline CDR1 SGHVS, CDR2 FQNEAQ. Trimming cost V 5 bases and J 8 bases, with 18 bases left between them. The CDR3 covers 14 residues. Here the CDR3 DNA reads TGTGCCAGCAGCCCGCATGGACGGCCCCGGGAAGCTTTCTTT. This encodes CASSPHGRPREAFF.

V and J are TRBV6-1 and TRBJ2-5, with D unresolved. This CDR3 spans 11 amino acids. V shed 7 bases and J shed 7 bases, with 10 bases lying between them. Germline V CDR1 and CDR2: MNHNS, SASEGT. Written as DNA, the CDR3 is TGTGCCAGCAACGCAGCCGGGACCCAGTACTTC. Its protein product is CASNAAGTQYF.

V gene TRBV5-1 combines with J gene TRBJ1-2; 9 nucleotides agree with TRBD1. After removal of 3 bases from V and 13 bases from J, the junction contained 10 bases not matched to a gene. Germline-derived CDR1 and CDR2 are SGHRS and YFSETQ. The CDR3 covers 13 residues. CDR3 sequence (DNA): TGCGCCAGCAGCTCAATACTGGACAGGGGCAGCACCTTC. Amino acids: CASSSILDRGSTF.

The rearrangement joins TRBV27 to TRBJ1-1; D gene ambiguous. Trimming pared 5 bases from V and 0 bases from J, leaving 13 bases between. Per germline, CDR1 MNHEY and CDR2 SMNVEV (reference sequence). The CDR3 length is 15 residues. The CDR3 coding sequence is TGTGCCAGCAGTACCCCCGCGGGTGTGAACACTGAAGCTTTCTTT. It encodes CASSTPAGVNTEAFF.

The J gene is TRBJ1-1, the V gene TRBV28; 9 bases are a match to TRBD1. The CDR3 runs to 15 residues. J gave up 1 base and V 5 bases, and 5 bases lay outside the gene matches. Germline-derived CDR1 and CDR2 are MDHEN and SYDVKM. The CDR3 is CASSQTGGANTEAFF. In DNA form, the CDR3 reads TGTGCCAGCAGTCAAACAGGGGGCGCGAACACTGAAGCTTTCTTT.

V gene TRBV18 combines with J gene TRBJ1-2, with D possibly TRBD1 on 5 matching bases. Trimming left V 3 bases short and J 10 bases short, with 12 bases between. CDR1 and CDR2 (germline): KGHSH, LQKENI. The CDR3 runs to 12 residues. The DNA for the CDR3 is TGTGCCAGCTCACCCGGGGGACTTCCCTACACCTTC. This encodes CASSPGGLPYTF.

V usage is TRBV7-2 and J usage is TRBJ2-2, with TRBD1 matching over 7 bases. This CDR3 has 14 amino acids. V lost 5 bases, J lost 6 bases, and 6 bases stayed unmatched. The germline CDR1 and CDR2 sequences are SGHTA and FQGNSA. The CDR3 coding sequence is TGTGCCAGCAGCCCTAGACAGGGTGCCGGGGAGCTGTTTTTT. It codes for CASSPRQGAGELFF.

The chain employs TRBV7-2 and TRBJ2-5; tentative D call: TRBD1 (6 bases). The CDR3 has 15 residues. V lost 5 bases to trimming and J lost 2 bases, with 15 bases between them. Germline V gene data show CDR1 as SGHTA and CDR2 as FQGNSA. The CDR3 loop is CASSPLGQRQETQYF. DNA for the CDR3: TGTGCCAGCAGCCCCCTTGGACAGCGTCAAGAGACCCAGTACTTC. The whole variable domain, remainder taken from reference TRBV7-2 and TRBJ2-5, is GAGVSQSPSNKVTEKGKDVELRCDPISGHTALYWYRQSLGQGLEFLIYFQGNSAPDKSGLPSDRFSAERTGGSVSTLTIQRTQQEDSAVYLCASSPLGQRQETQYFGPGTRLLVL.

The rearrangement joins TRBV19 to TRBJ1-1; D is perhaps TRBD1 (5 bases). The V end was cut by 4 bases, the J end by 5 bases, with 17 bases between. This CDR3 is 15 amino acids long. Germline CDR1 LNHDA, CDR2 SQIVND (reference sequence). The DNA for the CDR3 is TGTGCCAGTAGTAACCCTCTATGGGGGGGGACTGAAGCTTTCTTT. This sequence encodes CASSNPLWGGTEAFF.

The gene calls are TRBV12-5 and TRBJ1-5; D unclear. CDR3 length: 13 amino acids. Germline CDR1 is LGHNT and CDR2 is FRNRAP. V gave up 1 base and J gave up 6 bases, with 7 bases separating them. Here the CDR3 reads CASGLEVGQPQHF. For the CDR3, the DNA is TGTGCTAGTGGTTTGGAGGTTGGTCAGCCCCAGCATTTT.

This clone was seen only a few times. The chain combines TRBV10-2 with TRBJ2-2; 7 bases align to TRBD1. This CDR3 spans 15 amino acids. Germline V gene lookup returns CDR1 WSHSY and CDR2 SAAADI. V gave up 6 bases and J gave up 0 bases; unmatched junction bases: 4. The CDR3 is CASREDRSNTGELFF. DNA of the CDR3: TGCGCCAGCAGAGAGGACAGGTCGAACACCGGGGAGCTGTTTTTT.

The V gene is TRBV19, the J gene TRBJ1-5, with D hard to call. This CDR3 has 15 residues. V was trimmed by 3 bases and J by 4 bases, leaving 13 bases between them. Germline V gives CDR1 LNHDA, CDR2 SQIVND (reference sequence). CDR3 loop: CASSISGPKNQPQHF. For the CDR3, the DNA is TGTGCCAGTAGTATTTCCGGGCCCAAAAATCAGCCCCAGCATTTT.

This clone was detected only once. V is TRBV5-1 and J is TRBJ2-7, with D possibly being TRBD2 (5 bases). The CDR3 length is 14 residues. The V end was cut by 1 base, the J end by 0 bases, with 8 bases between. Looked up from germline, CDR1 is SGHRS and CDR2 is YFSETQ. The CDR3 nucleotides are TGCGCCAGCAGCTTGACCCTAGCCTCCTACGAGCAGTACTTC. Its translation: CASSLTLASYEQYF.

This clone was seen only once. The V gene is TRBV5-4, the J gene TRBJ2-4; 8 positions match TRBD1. V lost 2 bases and J lost 2; bases outside the gene matches: 3. The CDR3 sequence is 15 residues long. Germline V gene data show CDR1 as SGHNT and CDR2 as YYREEE (reference sequence). CDR3 nucleotide sequence: TGTGCCAGCAGCTTACAGGGGGGACCCAAAAACATTCAGTACTTC. This translates into CASSLQGGPKNIQYF.

The chain recombines TRBV29-1 with TRBJ2-1, with 10 bases aligning to TRBD2. Germline V gene data show CDR1 as SQVTM and CDR2 as ANQGSEA. The CDR3 is 14 amino acids. The ends lost 6 bases at V and 9 bases at J; junction bases unmatched: 11. As DNA, the CDR3 is TGCAGCGTCCAACCGGGACTAGCGAAAGGTGAGCAGTTCTTC. Protein sequence: CSVQPGLAKGEQFF.

This sequence joins TRBV28 and TRBJ2-7, with 10 bases aligning to TRBD1. The CDR3 totals 14 residues. The V and J ends lost 6 bases and 3 bases, in that order; junction bases with no gene match: 5. Germline V gives CDR1 MDHEN, CDR2 SYDVKM. CDR3 sequence reads: CASRGQGSFYEQYF. The CDR3 bases are TGTGCCAGCAGGGGACAGGGGTCCTTCTACGAGCAGTACTTC.

This rearrangement joins TRBV18 to TRBJ1-2; 11 positions agree with TRBD1. The CDR3 contains 15 residues. The J segment lost 3 bases and the V segment lost 3 bases, leaving 3 bases of the junction unmatched. Looked up from germline, CDR1 is KGHSH and CDR2 is LQKENI. CDR3 loop: CASSPTGQGDYGYTF. DNA for the CDR3: TGTGCCAGCTCACCGACGGGACAGGGGGACTATGGCTACACCTTC.

The chain couples TRBV5-6 to TRBJ1-2; D might be TRBD1 (6 bases). From germline, CDR1 is SGHDT and CDR2 YYEEEE. The CDR3 consists of 13 residues. V gave up 4 bases and J gave up 7 bases, with 14 bases separating them. The CDR3 protein is CASSHDRGGGYTF. CDR3 bases: TGTGCCAGCAGCCACGACCGAGGGGGTGGCTACACCTTC.

The V call is TRBV11-2, the J call TRBJ2-7; D remains unclear. This CDR3 region has 11 residues. From germline, CDR1 is SGHAT and CDR2 FQNNGV. Trimming left V 5 bases short and J 3 bases short, with 5 bases between. CDR3 amino acids: CASSPSYEQYF. Here the CDR3 DNA reads TGTGCCAGCAGCCCCAGCTACGAGCAGTACTTC.

The chain is built from TRBV4-3 and TRBJ1-1; 8 bases are a match to TRBD1. With 7 bases clipped from V and 1 base from J, the junction kept 5 bases outside the gene matches. Germline CDR1 reads LGHNA; CDR2 reads YSLEER. The CDR3 spans 14 residues. CDR3 in amino acids: CASTRDRPNTEAFF. In DNA, the CDR3 is TGCGCCAGCACCCGGGACAGGCCGAACACTGAAGCTTTCTTT.

This chain links TRBV18 with TRBJ1-1; D ambiguous. The V end lost 6 bases, the J end lost 5 bases, and 16 bases lay between the germline ends. Germline assignment: CDR1 KGHSH and CDR2 LQKENI. The CDR3 is 14 residues long. As DNA, the CDR3 is TGTGCCAGCTCTCCTCCGGGAGAAAGTACTGAAGCTTTCTTT. Translation: CASSPPGESTEAFF.